Listed here is a single T cell receptor beta chain. The data stem from a study of blood T cell repertoires in COVID-19. The wider study: From the United States, Italy and Spain came samples of acute and convalescent COVID-19. In each case, the material was cDNA or gDNA derived from T cells, B-cell-depleted T cells, or PBMCs.

Repertoires were generated with immunoSEQ multiplex PCR, while TCRdb's copy carries only in-frame clones and drops some. The data contain about 170,000 clones, around 88% of them seen just once; the ten biggest clones take up approximately 18%. V trimming: 2 bases; J trimming: 9 bases; junction bases outside the gene matches: 3. This CDR3 has 15 amino acids. Germline-derived CDR1 and CDR2 are MNHEY and SVGAGI. The receptor comes from a woman aged 70-85 years who had recovered from COVID-19. The specimen sequenced was peripheral blood. The V gene is TRBV6-5, the J gene TRBJ1-6; 11 bases agree with TRBD1. CDR3 protein: CASSYGGQGVSPLHF. CDR3 bases: TGTGCCAGCAGTTACGGGGGACAGGGGGTTTCACCCCTCCACTTT.